The text below deals with one T cell receptor beta chain. The entry originates in a study of T cell changes during pregnancy in multiple sclerosis. The CDR3 contains 14 residues. Trimming took 7 bases from V and 1 from J; bases not matched to a gene: 4. Germline-derived CDR1 and CDR2 are SGHRS and YFSETQ. Sequencing used immunoSEQ multiplex PCR; TCRdb keeps in-frame clones, though not all of them. The sample includes tens of thousands of clones, roughly nine tenths of them seen just once. The material was peripheral blood, obtained in the first trimester of pregnancy. The chain joins TRBV5-1 to TRBJ1-2, with 10 nucleotides matching TRBD1. This receptor was identified in a female donor in good health, enrolled as a control in a pregnancy study. The CDR3 DNA follows: TGCGCCAGCGAGACAGGGGGCGGTAACTATGGCTACACCTTC. Translating it yields CASETGGGNYGYTF. Complete variable domain (other parts from reference TRBV5-1 and TRBJ1-2): KAGVTQTPRYLIKTRGQQVTLSCSPISGHRSVSWYQQTPGQGLQFLFEYFSETQRNKGNFPGRFSGRQFSNSRSEMNVSTLELGDSALYLCASETGGGNYGYTFGSGTRLTVV.